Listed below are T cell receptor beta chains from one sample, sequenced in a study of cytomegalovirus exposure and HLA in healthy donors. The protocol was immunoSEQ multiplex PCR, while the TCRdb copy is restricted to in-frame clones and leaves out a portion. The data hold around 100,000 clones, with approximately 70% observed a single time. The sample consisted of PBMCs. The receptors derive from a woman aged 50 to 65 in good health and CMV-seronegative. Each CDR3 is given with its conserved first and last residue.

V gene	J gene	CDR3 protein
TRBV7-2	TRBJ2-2	CAQQGSVLGNTGELFF
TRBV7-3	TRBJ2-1	CASSLDRGEYNEQFF
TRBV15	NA	CATSSPGTGPYEQYF
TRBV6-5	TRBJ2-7	CASSSSTKEYSEQYF
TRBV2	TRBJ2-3	CASSKATGVSTDTQYF
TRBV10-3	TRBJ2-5	CAISDRDRDRQETQYF
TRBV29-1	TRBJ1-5	CSGVTGLGQPQHF
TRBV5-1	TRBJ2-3	CASSRSGDTQYF
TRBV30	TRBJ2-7	CAWSVGGSSYEQYF
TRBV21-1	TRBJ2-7	CASSIGTSGSYEQYF
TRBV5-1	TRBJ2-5	CASSRTTQETQYF
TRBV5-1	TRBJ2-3	CASSSRRAGGPDTQYF
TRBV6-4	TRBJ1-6	CASSDLSAGGNSPLHF
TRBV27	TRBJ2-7	CASSQTSARSYEQYF
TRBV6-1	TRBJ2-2	CASSGPTRAELFF
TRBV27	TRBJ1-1	CASSRRGANTEAFF
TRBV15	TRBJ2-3	CATRTGESPTDTQYF
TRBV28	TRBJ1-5	CASSLGRYSNQPQHF
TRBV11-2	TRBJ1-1	CASSLGGGRGAFF
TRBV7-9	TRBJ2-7	CASSLSAATYEQYF
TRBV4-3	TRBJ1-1	CASSQGTGLVTEAFF
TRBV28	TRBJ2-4	CASSSGQGGNIQYF
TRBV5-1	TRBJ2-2	CASSVLTSINTGELFF
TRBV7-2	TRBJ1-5	CASSSGQGSQPQHF
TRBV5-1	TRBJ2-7	CASSLGAGSYEQYF
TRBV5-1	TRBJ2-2	CASSLGEQGTNTGELFF
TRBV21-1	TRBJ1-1	CASSKVGRGIKTEAFF
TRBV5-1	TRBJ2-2	CASSLQGLYTGELFF
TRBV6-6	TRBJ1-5	CASIRGGDNQPQHF
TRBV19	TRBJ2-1	CASSIGEAGYNEQFF
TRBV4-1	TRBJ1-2	CASSQQGFYGYTF
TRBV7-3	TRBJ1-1	CASSPGQGSTEAFF
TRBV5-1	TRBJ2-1	CASSEGTGFLYNEQFF
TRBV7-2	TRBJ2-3	CASSGGRAWTQYF
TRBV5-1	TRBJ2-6	CASSLDWGRGANVLTF
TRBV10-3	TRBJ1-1	CAISDRGQGRTEAFF
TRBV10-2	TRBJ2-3	CASSDSGRDYTQYF
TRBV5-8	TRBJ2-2	CASSLRRTKNTGELFF
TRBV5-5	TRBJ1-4	CASSPIQSTNEKLFF
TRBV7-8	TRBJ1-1	CASSPSGGREAFF
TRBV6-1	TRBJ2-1	CASKGDWNEQFF
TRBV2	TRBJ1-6	CASSRQGWNSPLHF
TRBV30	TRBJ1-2	CAWIREYGYTF
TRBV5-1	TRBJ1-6	CASSTRGGSNSPLHF
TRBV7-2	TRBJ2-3	CASSPPREGLTDTQYF
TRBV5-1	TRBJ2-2	CASSLRTGGTGELFF
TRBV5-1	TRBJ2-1	CASAIKGLAGNNEQFF
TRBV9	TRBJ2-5	CASSPRGAQELVETQYF
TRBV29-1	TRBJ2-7	CSVEDPTSSYEQYF
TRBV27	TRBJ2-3	CASSSYPPTDTQYF
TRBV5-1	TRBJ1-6	CASSLGGLRSYNSPLHF
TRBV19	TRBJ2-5	CASSMGGITIQETQYF
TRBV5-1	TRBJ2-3	CASTREVFGTGATDTQYF
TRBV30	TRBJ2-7	CAWSKGQGFYEQYF
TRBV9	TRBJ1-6	CASSSGTLNSPLHF
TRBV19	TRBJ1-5	CASSILFGGRNQPQHF
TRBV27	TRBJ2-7	CASSLDGSGSSYEQYF
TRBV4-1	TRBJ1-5	CASSQDLGQPQHF